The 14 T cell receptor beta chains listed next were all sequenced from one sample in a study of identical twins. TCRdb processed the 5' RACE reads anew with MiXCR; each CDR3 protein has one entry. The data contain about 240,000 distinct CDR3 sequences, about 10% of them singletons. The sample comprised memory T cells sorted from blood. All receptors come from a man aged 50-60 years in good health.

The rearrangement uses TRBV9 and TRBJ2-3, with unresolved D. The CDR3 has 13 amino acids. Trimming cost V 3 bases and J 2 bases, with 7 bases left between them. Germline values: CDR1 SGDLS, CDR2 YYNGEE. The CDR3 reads CASSASHTDTQYF. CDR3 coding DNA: TGTGCCAGCAGCGCTTCCCACACAGATACGCAGTATTTT.

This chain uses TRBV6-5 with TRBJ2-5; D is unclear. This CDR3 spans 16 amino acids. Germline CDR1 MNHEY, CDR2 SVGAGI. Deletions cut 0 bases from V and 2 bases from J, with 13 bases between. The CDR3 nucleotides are TGTGCCAGCAGTTACTCGATCTCAACGTATCAAGAGACCCAGTACTTC. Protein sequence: CASSYSISTYQETQYF.

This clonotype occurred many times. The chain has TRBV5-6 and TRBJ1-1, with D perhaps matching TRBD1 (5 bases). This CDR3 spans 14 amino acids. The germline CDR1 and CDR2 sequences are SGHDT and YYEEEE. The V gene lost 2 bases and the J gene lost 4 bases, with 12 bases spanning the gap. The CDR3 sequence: CASSFGRGTTEAFF. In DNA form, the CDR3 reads TGTGCCAGCAGCTTTGGTCGTGGGACCACTGAAGCTTTCTTT.

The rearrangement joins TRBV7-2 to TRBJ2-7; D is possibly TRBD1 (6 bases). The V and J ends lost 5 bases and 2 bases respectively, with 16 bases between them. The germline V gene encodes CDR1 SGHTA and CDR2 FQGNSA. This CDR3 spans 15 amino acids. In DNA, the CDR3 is TGTGCCAGCAGCCAAGTCGGCAGGGGACCCTACGAGCAGTACTTC. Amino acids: CASSQVGRGPYEQYF.

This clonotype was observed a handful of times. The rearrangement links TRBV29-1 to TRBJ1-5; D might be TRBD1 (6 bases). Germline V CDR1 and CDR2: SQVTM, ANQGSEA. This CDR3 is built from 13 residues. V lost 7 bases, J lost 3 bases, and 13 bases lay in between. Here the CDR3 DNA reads TGCAGCGCAACGACAGGAATCAATCAGCCCCAGCATTTT. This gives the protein CSATTGINQPQHF.

CDR3 loop: CASSFRLAGTSPTNEQYF. The DNA for the CDR3 is TGTGCCAGCAGCTTTCGTCTAGCGGGGACTTCCCCCACTAACGAGCAGTACTTC. The chain has TRBV11-1 and TRBJ2-7; TRBD2 matches 9 bases. CDR3 size: 18 residues. Trimming removed 3 bases from V and 5 bases from J; junction bases left unmatched: 17. Germline V gives CDR1 SGHAT, CDR2 FQDESV (reference sequence).

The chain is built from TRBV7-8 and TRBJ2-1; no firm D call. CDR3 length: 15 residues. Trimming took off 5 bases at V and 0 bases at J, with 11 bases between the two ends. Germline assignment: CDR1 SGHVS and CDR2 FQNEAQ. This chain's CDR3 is CASSRGVFSYNEQFF. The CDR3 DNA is TGTGCCAGCAGCAGAGGTGTCTTCTCCTACAATGAGCAGTTCTTC.

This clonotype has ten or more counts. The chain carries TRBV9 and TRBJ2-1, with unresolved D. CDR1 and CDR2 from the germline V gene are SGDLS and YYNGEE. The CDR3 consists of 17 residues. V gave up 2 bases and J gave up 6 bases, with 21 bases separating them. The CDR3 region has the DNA TGTGCCAGCAGCGTCGATTTGGGAATCGCGATAAGCAATGAGCAGTTCTTC. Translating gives CASSVDLGIAISNEQFF. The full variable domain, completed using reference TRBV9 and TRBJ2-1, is DSGVTQTPKHLITATGQRVTLRCSPRSGDLSVYWYQQSLDQGLQFLIQYYNGEERAKGNILERFSAQQFPDLHSELNLSSLELGDSALYFCASSVDLGIAISNEQFFGPGTRLTVL.

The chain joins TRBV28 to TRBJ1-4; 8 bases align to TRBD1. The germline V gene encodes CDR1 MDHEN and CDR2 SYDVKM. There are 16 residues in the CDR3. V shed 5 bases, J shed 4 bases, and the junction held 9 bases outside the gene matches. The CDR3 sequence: CASSTAGTGINEKLFF. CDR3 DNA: TGTGCCAGCAGTACCGCGGGGACAGGTATTAATGAAAAACTGTTTTTT.

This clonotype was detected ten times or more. Written as DNA, the CDR3 is TGTGCCAGCAGTTACTCGAGGGGACAACCTTCTGGGGCCAACGTCCTGACTTTC. Translating it yields CASSYSRGQPSGANVLTF. The J gene is TRBJ2-6, the V gene TRBV6-2 or TRBV6-3, with D maybe TRBD1 (6 bases). CDR3 length: 18 residues. The V gene lost 0 bases and the J gene lost 1 base, with 13 bases spanning the gap. Germline V lookup: CDR1 MNHEY, CDR2 SVGEGT.

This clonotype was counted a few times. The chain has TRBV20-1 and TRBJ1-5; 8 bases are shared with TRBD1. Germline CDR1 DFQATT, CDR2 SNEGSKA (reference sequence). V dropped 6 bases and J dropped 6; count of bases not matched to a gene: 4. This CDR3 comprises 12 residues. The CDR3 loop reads CSARTGSQPQHF. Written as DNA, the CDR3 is TGCAGTGCCAGGACAGGGTCTCAGCCCCAGCATTTT.

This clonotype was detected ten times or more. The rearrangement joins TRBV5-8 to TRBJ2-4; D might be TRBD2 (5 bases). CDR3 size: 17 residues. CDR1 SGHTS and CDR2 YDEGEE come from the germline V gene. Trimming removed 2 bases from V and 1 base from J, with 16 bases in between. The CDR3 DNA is TGTGCCAGCAGCTTCGGCGGGTCCTTGGCGGCCAAAAACATTCAGTACTTC. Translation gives CASSFGGSLAAKNIQYF.

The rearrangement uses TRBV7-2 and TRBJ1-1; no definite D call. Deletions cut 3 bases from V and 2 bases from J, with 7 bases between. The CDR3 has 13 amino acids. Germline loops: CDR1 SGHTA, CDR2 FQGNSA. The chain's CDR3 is CASSFASNTEAFF. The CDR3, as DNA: TGTGCCAGCAGCTTCGCCAGCAACACTGAAGCTTTCTTT.

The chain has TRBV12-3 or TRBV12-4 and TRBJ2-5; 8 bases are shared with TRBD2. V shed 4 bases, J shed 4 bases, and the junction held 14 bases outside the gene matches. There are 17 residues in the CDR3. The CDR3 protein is CASSSNPGTRMGETQYF. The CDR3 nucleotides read TGTGCCAGCAGTTCTAACCCCGGGACTAGGATGGGAGAGACCCAGTACTTC.